These 11 T cell receptor beta chains were all obtained from the same sample, sequenced in a study of shared clonotypes between healthy human individuals. Libraries were prepared by immunoSEQ multiplex PCR; TCRdb keeps only in-frame clonotypes and omits some of them. The sample holds hundreds of thousands of clones, roughly 70% seen once. Sequenced: memory CD4+ T cells sorted from blood. Subset in this sample: CD45RA-negative fraction. Source of these receptors: a woman aged 25 to 39 in good health.

V is TRBV5-8 and J is TRBJ1-3; D unclear. The germline V and J ends were trimmed by 3 bases and 0 bases, with 10 bases remaining between them. Germline V gene data show CDR1 as SGHTS and CDR2 as YDEGEE. CDR3 size: 15 residues. This CDR3 is CASSSDQYSGNTIYF. In DNA, the CDR3 is TGTGCCAGCAGCTCCGACCAATACTCTGGAAACACCATATATTTT. The full variable domain, with the rest looked up from reference TRBV5-8 and TRBJ1-3, is EAGVTQSPTHLIKTRGQQATLRCSPISGHTSVYWYQQALGLGLQFLLWYDEGEERNRGNFPPRFSGRQFPNYSSELNVNALELEDSALYLCASSSDQYSGNTIYFGEGSWLTVV.

The chain uses TRBV29-1 and TRBJ1-1, with a tentative D call TRBD1 (5 bases). The germline V and J ends were trimmed by 7 bases and 1 base, with 22 bases remaining between them. Germline V lookup: CDR1 SQVTM, CDR2 ANQGSEA. The CDR3 runs 16 residues. The CDR3 coding sequence is TGCAGCGCCTCCCCGGAGTGGAGGGGAAGGAACACTGAAGCTTTCTTT. Protein sequence: CSASPEWRGRNTEAFF. Supplemented by reference TRBV29-1 and TRBJ1-1, the full variable domain reads SAVISQKPSRDICQRGTSLTIQCQVDSQVTMMFWYRQQPGQSLTLIATANQGSEATYESGFVIDKFPISRPNLTFSTLTVSNMSPEDSSIYLCSASPEWRGRNTEAFFGQGTRLTVV.

V gene TRBV28 combines with J gene TRBJ1-5, with no clear D. Germline V gene data show CDR1 as MDHEN and CDR2 as SYDVKM. The CDR3 extends over 16 amino acids. V lost 6 bases and J 0 bases, leaving 15 bases between the germline ends. The CDR3 region is CASSPPVRNSNQPQHF. The DNA of the CDR3 is TGTGCCAGCAGCCCCCCCGTCAGGAATAGCAATCAGCCCCAGCATTTT.

The rearrangement uses TRBV5-6 and TRBJ1-1; maybe TRBD1 (5 bases). Trimming stripped 2 bases from V and 0 bases from J, with 17 bases between. Germline values: CDR1 SGHDT, CDR2 YYEEEE. CDR3 size: 17 residues. The CDR3 region is CASSFKRDSLMNTEAFF. The CDR3 region has the DNA TGTGCCAGCAGCTTCAAGCGGGACTCCTTAATGAACACTGAAGCTTTCTTT.

The rearrangement joins TRBV4-1 to TRBJ2-3; D is perhaps TRBD1 or TRBD2 (5 bases each). Per germline, CDR1 MGHRA and CDR2 YSYEKL. V lost 2 bases and J lost 4, with 16 bases in between. This CDR3 comprises 16 residues. In DNA form, the CDR3 reads TGCGCCAGCAGCCAACCGGGACGCTCGCCCCCAGATACGCAGTATTTT. As protein: CASSQPGRSPPDTQYF.

The chain combines TRBV7-8 with TRBJ1-2; a weak D match, TRBD1 (6 bases). Germline CDR1 SGHVS, CDR2 FQNEAQ. Deletions cut 2 bases from V and 4 bases from J, with 11 bases between. The CDR3 is 14 amino acids. This CDR3 reads CASSLFGQSYGYTF. The CDR3 nucleotides are TGTGCCAGCAGCTTATTCGGACAGTCCTATGGCTACACCTTC.

The chain joins TRBV7-8 to TRBJ2-3; 9 bases align to TRBD2. CDR1 and CDR2 (germline): SGHVS, FQNEAQ. After removal of 0 bases from V and 4 bases from J, the junction contained 8 bases not matched to a gene. This CDR3 has 17 amino acids. For the CDR3, the DNA is TGTGCCAGCAGCTTAGCGCTTGCTAGCGGGATGTCAGATACGCAGTATTTT. Amino acids: CASSLALASGMSDTQYF.

The V call is TRBV19, the J call TRBJ1-2; D is uncertain. V lost 3 bases to trimming and J lost 7 bases, with 18 bases between them. This CDR3 spans 15 amino acids. The germline CDR1 and CDR2 sequences are LNHDA and SQIVND (reference sequence). CDR3 nucleotides: TGTGCCAGTAGTATTCCCCAGGCAAGGAGTGGTGGCTACACCTTC. Translated, it gives CASSIPQARSGGYTF. The full variable domain, completed using reference TRBV19 and TRBJ1-2, is DGGITQSPKYLFRKEGQNVTLSCEQNLNHDAMYWYRQDPGQGLRLIYYSQIVNDFQKGDIAEGYSVSREKKESFPLTVTSAQKNPTAFYLCASSIPQARSGGYTFGSGTRLTVV.

This clone occurred once. In nucleotides, the CDR3 is TGCGCCAGCAGCTTGGGTGGTTCTCCCCACGAGCAGTACTTC. Its translation is CASSLGGSPHEQYF. The rearrangement links TRBV5-1 to TRBJ2-7; D is undetermined. The V end lost 0 bases, the J end lost 5 bases, and 12 bases lay between the germline ends. The germline V gene encodes CDR1 SGHRS and CDR2 YFSETQ. This CDR3 has 14 residues.

The rearrangement links TRBV6-5 to TRBJ2-2; 8 bases align to TRBD2. The CDR3 runs 15 residues. Germline V gene sequence: CDR1 MNHEY, CDR2 SVGAGI. The V and J ends lost 0 bases and 5 bases, in that order; junction bases with no gene match: 2. CDR3 region: CASSYSPSGTGELFF. The DNA of the CDR3 is TGTGCCAGCAGTTACTCTCCTAGCGGGACCGGGGAGCTGTTTTTT.

The chain joins TRBV18 to TRBJ1-1, with 10 bases lining up with TRBD1. V gave up 1 base and J gave up 4 bases; unmatched junction bases: 3. Germline values: CDR1 KGHSH, CDR2 LQKENI. CDR3 length: 15 amino acids. CDR3 sequence (DNA): TGTGCCAGCTCACCACAAGGGGACAGGGGCACTGAAGCTTTCTTT. It yields the protein CASSPQGDRGTEAFF.